This note documents a single T cell receptor (beta chain) sequence. The sample comes from a study of blood T cell repertoires in COVID-19. At the level of the study: Samples of COVID-19 (acute and convalescent) were obtained from the United States, Italy and Spain. T cells, B-cell-depleted T cells, or PBMCs supplied cDNA or gDNA.

Original processing methods: Estimated nucleated cell counts came from reference gene primer amplification. The protocol was immunoSEQ multiplex PCR, while the TCRdb copy is restricted to in-frame clones and leaves out a portion. The V and J calls and clone size come from that table; D and trimming were worked out from the DNA. This table has over 250,000 clones, 70% to 90% appearing once. The J segment lost 7 bases and the V segment lost 4 bases, leaving 2 bases of the junction unmatched. CDR1 and CDR2 from the germline V gene are SGHDN and FVKESK. The CDR3 covers 15 residues. The sample comprised peripheral blood. This sequence was found in a woman in her 70s with acute or convalescent COVID-19. This rearrangement joins TRBV14 to TRBJ2-1, with 15 bases aligning to TRBD2. The CDR3 DNA reads TGTGCCAGCAGCCTCGGACTAGCGGGGGGGAATGAGCAGTTCTTC. This translates into CASSLGLAGGNEQFF.